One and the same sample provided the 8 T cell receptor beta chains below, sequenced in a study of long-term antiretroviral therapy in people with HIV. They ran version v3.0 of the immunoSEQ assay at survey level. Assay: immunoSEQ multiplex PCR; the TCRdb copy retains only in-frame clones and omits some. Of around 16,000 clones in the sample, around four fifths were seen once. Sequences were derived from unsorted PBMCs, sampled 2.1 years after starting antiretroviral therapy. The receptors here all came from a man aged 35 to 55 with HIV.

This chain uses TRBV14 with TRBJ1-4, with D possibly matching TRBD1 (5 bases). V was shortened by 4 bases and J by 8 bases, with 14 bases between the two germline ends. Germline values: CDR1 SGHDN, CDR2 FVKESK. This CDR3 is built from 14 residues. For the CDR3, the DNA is TGTGCCAGCAGCCCTGGACACTCCGGGGAAAAACTGTTTTTT. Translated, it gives CASSPGHSGEKLFF.

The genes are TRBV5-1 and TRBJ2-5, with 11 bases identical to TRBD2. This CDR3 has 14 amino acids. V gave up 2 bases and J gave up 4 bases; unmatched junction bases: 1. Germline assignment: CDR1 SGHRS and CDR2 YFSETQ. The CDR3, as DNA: TGCGCCAGCAGCTTTAGCGGGGGGGGAGAGACCCAGTACTTC. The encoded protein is CASSFSGGGETQYF.

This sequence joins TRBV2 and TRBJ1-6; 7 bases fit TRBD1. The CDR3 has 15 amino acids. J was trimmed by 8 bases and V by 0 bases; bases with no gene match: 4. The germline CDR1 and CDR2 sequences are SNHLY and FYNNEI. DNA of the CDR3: TGTGCCAGCAGTGAAGCCGGACAGGAGTATTCACCCCTCCACTTT. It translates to CASSEAGQEYSPLHF.

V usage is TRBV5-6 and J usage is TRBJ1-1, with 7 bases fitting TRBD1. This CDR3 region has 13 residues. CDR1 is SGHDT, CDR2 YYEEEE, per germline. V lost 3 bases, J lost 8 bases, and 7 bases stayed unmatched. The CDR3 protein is CASSSQGGFEAFF. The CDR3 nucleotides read TGTGCCAGCAGCTCCCAGGGGGGCTTCGAAGCTTTCTTT.

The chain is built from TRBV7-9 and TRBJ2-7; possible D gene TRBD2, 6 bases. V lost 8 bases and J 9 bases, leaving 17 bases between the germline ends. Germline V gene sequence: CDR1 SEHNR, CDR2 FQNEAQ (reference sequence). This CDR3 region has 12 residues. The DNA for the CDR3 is TGTGCCAGCTCCCCGGGCAGGGAGGCGCAGTACTTC. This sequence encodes CASSPGREAQYF.

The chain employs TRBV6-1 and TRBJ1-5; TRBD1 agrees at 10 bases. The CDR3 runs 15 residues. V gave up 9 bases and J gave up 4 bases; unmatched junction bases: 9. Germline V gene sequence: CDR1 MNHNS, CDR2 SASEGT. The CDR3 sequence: CASTVQDRGNQPQHF. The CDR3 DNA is TGTGCCAGTACCGTCCAGGACAGGGGGAATCAGCCCCAGCATTTT.

The CDR3 DNA reads TGTGCCAGCAGCTCCGGGGTTGGCGCTACCCTAGGGAGAGATACGCAGTATTTT. Its protein is CASSSGVGATLGRDTQYF. The gene calls are TRBV9 and TRBJ2-3; D perhaps matches TRBD2 (5 bases). The CDR3 consists of 18 residues. Trimming left V 4 bases short and J 5 bases short, with 26 bases between. Looked up from germline, CDR1 is SGDLS and CDR2 is YYNGEE.

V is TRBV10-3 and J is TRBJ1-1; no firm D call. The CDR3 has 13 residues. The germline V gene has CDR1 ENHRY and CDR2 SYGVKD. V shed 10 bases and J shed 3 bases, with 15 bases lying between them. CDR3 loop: CATMGRSDTEAFF. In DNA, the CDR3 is TGTGCCACCATGGGTCGGAGCGACACTGAAGCTTTCTTT.